This TCR beta chain is from a study of radiotherapy plus CTLA-4 blockade in lung cancer. Findings and caveats of the study: Reported findings show early blood T cell clone dynamics, with interferon-beta, best predicted response. There was expansion of tumor-derived TCR clones in blood after radiotherapy plus ipilimumab.

Sequencing used immunoSEQ multiplex PCR; TCRdb keeps in-frame clones, though not all of them. The top ten clones hold about 2% of a sample with some 77,000 clones, approximately 84% of them seen once. Focal radiation plus CTLA-4 blockade with ipilimumab was given to patients with chemo-refractory metastatic non-small-cell lung cancer. Turning to this clone: Its antigen is as yet unknown.

The starting material was peripheral blood, obtained from a patient treated with radiotherapy plus ipilimumab. This TCR was recovered from a human donor with non-small cell lung cancer who had a partial response to radiotherapy plus ipilimumab.

The CDR3 DNA reads as TGTGCCAGCAGCAATTTAGCGGGACTTCGCAATGAGCAGTTCTTC. Translating it yields CASSNLAGLRNEQFF. The rearrangement links TRBV14 to TRBJ2-1; the match to TRBD2 covers 8 bases. The CDR3 extends over 15 amino acids. Losses at the gene ends were 5 bases for V and 6 bases for J; bases not matched to a gene: 9. Germline-derived CDR1 and CDR2 are SGHDN and FVKESK.